The 22 T cell receptor beta chains listed next were all sequenced from one sample in a study of cytomegalovirus exposure and HLA in healthy donors. PCR used 60 Vbeta primers and 13 Jbeta primers. The table came from immunoSEQ multiplex PCR; TCRdb's copy has only in-frame clones and leaves some out. Altogether over 150,000 clones are present, approximately 81% being singletons, with the ten largest covering roughly 1.4%. Sample: PBMCs. Receptors were obtained from a man younger than 35 in good health and CMV-seronegative.

The rearrangement joins TRBV4-3 to TRBJ1-2; TRBD1 might be the D (6 bases). V lost 0 bases and J 4 bases, leaving 12 bases between the germline ends. The CDR3 loop spans 15 amino acids. Germline V gives CDR1 LGHNA, CDR2 YSLEER. CDR3 DNA: TGCGCCAGCAGCCAAGATGAGGGACAATCCTATGGCTACACCTTC. Amino acids: CASSQDEGQSYGYTF.

The chain couples TRBV30 to TRBJ2-5; 9 bases match TRBD1. The J call may be wrong; the DNA end is better matched by TRBJ2-7. Germline V gene data show CDR1 as GTSNPN and CDR2 as SVGIG (reference sequence). This CDR3 comprises 14 residues. The CDR3 bases are TGTGCCTGGACCGAGGGGGACAGGGAGGGCGAGCAGTACTTC. It yields the protein CAWTEGDREGEQYF.

The chain is built from TRBV9 and TRBJ2-7, with D perhaps TRBD2 (6 bases). V was pared by 5 bases and J by 2 bases, with 17 bases between. CDR1 is SGDLS, CDR2 YYNGEE, per germline. The CDR3 spans 15 residues. DNA of the CDR3: TGTGCCAGCAGTCCCTGGGGTAGCGGCCCCTACGAGCAGTACTTC. Translated, it gives CASSPWGSGPYEQYF.

V and J are TRBV4-3 and TRBJ2-7, with 8 bases aligning to TRBD1. The CDR3 has 13 residues. Trimming removed 4 bases from V and 4 bases from J; junction bases left unmatched: 3. Germline CDR1 LGHNA, CDR2 YSLEER. The CDR3 sequence: CASSPDRGYEQYF. The CDR3 nucleotides read TGCGCCAGCAGCCCTGACAGGGGTTACGAGCAGTACTTC.

The sample holds one count of this clone. The CDR3 nucleotides are TGCAGCGTTGCGGGGGTCGACAGGGGCCTCCACTACGAGCAGTACTTC. This translates into CSVAGVDRGLHYEQYF. The chain couples TRBV29-1 to TRBJ2-7; TRBD1 agrees at 8 bases. Germline V CDR1 and CDR2: SQVTM, ANQGSEA. This CDR3 has 16 amino acids. V dropped 4 bases and J dropped 3; count of bases not matched to a gene: 14.

The CDR3 loop is CASSLGQGAYNEQFF. The DNA for the CDR3 is TGTGCCAGCAGCTTAGGGCAGGGGGCTTACAATGAGCAGTTCTTC. The rearrangement joins TRBV7-9 to TRBJ2-1, with TRBD1 matching over 8 bases. The germline V gene encodes CDR1 SEHNR and CDR2 FQNEAQ (reference sequence). This CDR3 comprises 15 residues. Losses at the gene ends were 1 base for V and 4 bases for J; bases not matched to a gene: 3. The full variable domain, completed using reference TRBV7-9 and TRBJ2-1, is DTGVSQNPRHKITKRGQNVTFRCDPISEHNRLYWYRQTLGQGPEFLTYFQNEAQLEKSRLLSDRFSAERPKGSFSTLEIQRTEQGDSAMYLCASSLGQGAYNEQFFGPGTRLTVL.

The V call is TRBV7-6, the J call TRBJ2-5; D is unresolved. The CDR3 covers 13 residues. The V gene's germline CDR1 is SGHVS and CDR2 FNYEAQ. Trimming removed 1 base from V and 5 bases from J, with 8 bases in between. The CDR3 region is CASSLDAGETQYF. Written as DNA, the CDR3 is TGTGCCAGCAGCTTAGACGCCGGGGAGACCCAGTACTTC.

J is TRBJ1-2 and V is TRBV28; tentative D call: TRBD1 (6 bases). Trimming removed 6 bases at V and 0 bases at J, with 14 bases between. The CDR3 extends over 15 amino acids. CDR1 MDHEN and CDR2 SYDVKM come from the germline V gene. CDR3 amino acids: CASRTGDTSNYGYTF. DNA of the CDR3: TGTGCCAGCAGGACTGGGGACACATCTAACTATGGCTACACCTTC.

The CDR3: CASSVAGRGVTGTGELFF. The DNA for the CDR3 is TGTGCCAGCAGCGTAGCCGGCAGGGGAGTGACGGGGACCGGGGAGCTGTTTTTT. V usage is TRBV9 and J usage is TRBJ2-2, with a possible D match to TRBD1 (6 bases). Germline loops: CDR1 SGDLS, CDR2 YYNGEE. There are 18 residues in the CDR3. Trimming cost V 0 bases and J 5 bases, with 20 bases left between them.

This clone has just a few counts. This chain uses TRBV5-8 with TRBJ1-1; D is ambiguous. Per germline, CDR1 SGHTS and CDR2 YDEGEE. The V gene lost 2 bases and the J gene lost 1 base, with 15 bases spanning the gap. The CDR3 length is 16 residues. CDR3 DNA sequence: TGTGCCAGCAGCTTAAAACCTGGCGGCCCGAACACTGAAGCTTTCTTT. The encoded protein is CASSLKPGGPNTEAFF.

This clone was seen just once. This chain uses TRBV6-6 with TRBJ1-4, with 8 bases matching TRBD1. The ends lost 4 bases at V and 5 bases at J; junction bases unmatched: 3. The CDR3 is 14 residues long. CDR1 and CDR2 from the germline V gene are MNHNY and SVGAGI (reference sequence). The CDR3 DNA sequence: TGTGCCAGCAGTTCGGGACAGGAGAATGAAAAACTGTTTTTT. Encoded protein: CASSSGQENEKLFF.

V gene TRBV27 combines with J gene TRBJ1-2, with 10 bases lining up with TRBD1. V shed 0 bases and J 0 bases; nucleotides not matched to a gene: 4. The germline gives CDR1 MNHEY, CDR2 SMNVEV (reference sequence). The CDR3 length is 17 residues. The CDR3 DNA reads as TGTGCCAGCAGTTTATCCTGGGACAGGGGAGCTAACTATGGCTACACCTTC. Protein sequence: CASSLSWDRGANYGYTF.

This chain uses TRBV15 with TRBJ1-2; 10 positions agree with TRBD1. The CDR3 length is 13 residues. The germline gives CDR1 LNHNV, CDR2 YYDKDF (reference sequence). Trimming took 5 bases from V and 6 from J; bases not matched to a gene: 3. The CDR3 bases are TGTGCCACCAGCCCCGACAGGGGGCATGGCTACACCTTC. This sequence encodes CATSPDRGHGYTF.

The rearrangement links TRBV6-6 to TRBJ2-3, with 12 bases identical to TRBD2. With V trimmed by 5 bases and J by 6 bases, 6 bases remained unmatched. The CDR3 is 15 amino acids. CDR1 is MNHNY and CDR2 is SVGAGI in the germline V gene (reference sequence). DNA for the CDR3: TGTGCCAGCAGTCTCCTCCTAGCGGGAGGGGATACGCAGTATTTT. Translating it yields CASSLLLAGGDTQYF.

V is TRBV27 and J is TRBJ1-2, with 11 bases fitting TRBD1. CDR3 length: 14 amino acids. Looked up from germline, CDR1 is MNHEY and CDR2 is SMNVEV (reference sequence). J was trimmed by 7 bases and V by 5 bases; bases with no gene match: 6. The CDR3 is CASSTKGQGGGYTF. CDR3 nucleotides: TGTGCCAGCAGTACAAAGGGACAGGGGGGTGGCTACACCTTC.

The gene calls are TRBV14 and TRBJ2-1; D not certain. Trimming stripped 0 bases from V and 0 bases from J, with 6 bases between. CDR1 and CDR2 (germline): SGHDN, FVKESK. The CDR3 is 15 residues long. CDR3 in amino acids: CASSQDRGSYNEQFF. CDR3 bases: TGTGCCAGCAGCCAAGATCGCGGCTCCTACAATGAGCAGTTCTTC.

Worth noting for this clone: Germline and junction disagree at one end, which may indicate a read error. The chain combines TRBV2 with TRBJ2-3, with a tentative D call TRBD2 (5 bases). Germline V gene lookup returns CDR1 SNHLY and CDR2 FYNNEI. The CDR3 has 15 amino acids. The CDR3 loop is CASSQASIRTDTQYF. CDR3 sequence (DNA): TGTGCCAGCAGTCAAGCTAGCATTCGCACAGATACGCAGTATTTT.

The chain has TRBV13 and TRBJ2-2; D remains ambiguous. Trimming pared 2 bases from V and 4 bases from J, leaving 5 bases between. The CDR3 covers 13 residues. Germline CDR1 reads PRHDT; CDR2 reads FYEKMQ (reference sequence). DNA for the CDR3: TGTGCCAGCAGCTTATCAGGCACCGGGGAGCTGTTTTTT. Protein: CASSLSGTGELFF.

V gene TRBV11-2 combines with J gene TRBJ2-2; no reliable D call. V lost 6 bases to trimming and J lost 2 bases, with 10 bases between them. This CDR3 spans 14 amino acids. CDR1 and CDR2 from the germline V gene are SGHAT and FQNNGV. The CDR3 spells CASRPVSNTGELFF. Written as DNA, the CDR3 is TGTGCCAGCAGACCAGTCTCCAACACCGGGGAGCTGTTTTTT.

This chain links TRBV4-3 with TRBJ2-2; D may be TRBD2 (6 bases). The V gene lost 1 base and the J gene lost 1 base, with 10 bases spanning the gap. Germline V gene data show CDR1 as LGHNA and CDR2 as YSLEER. CDR3 length: 16 residues. The CDR3 nucleotides are TGCGCCAGCAGCCAAGGTAGCGGATTGAACACCGGGGAGCTGTTTTTT. It encodes CASSQGSGLNTGELFF.

The chain joins TRBV9 to TRBJ1-4, with 7 nucleotides matching TRBD1. Germline V gene data show CDR1 as SGDLS and CDR2 as YYNGEE. This CDR3 is built from 18 residues. Losses at the gene ends were 4 bases for V and 0 bases for J; bases not matched to a gene: 12. CDR3 region: CASSLSRGPVSTNEKLFF. The DNA of the CDR3 is TGTGCCAGCAGCCTATCGAGGGGGCCCGTTTCAACTAATGAAAAACTGTTTTTT.

V gene TRBV28 combines with J gene TRBJ1-4; 7 nucleotides align to TRBD1. Germline trimming cut 3 bases from V and 4 bases from J; bases unmatched to any gene: 2. Germline V lookup: CDR1 MDHEN, CDR2 SYDVKM. This CDR3 region has 14 residues. The CDR3, as DNA: TGTGCCAGCAGTTTTCAGGGGGTTAATGAAAAACTGTTTTTT. This translates into CASSFQGVNEKLFF.